Each of the 3 T cell receptor beta chains below was sequenced from the same sample in a study of T cells in Graves' hyperthyroidism and ophthalmopathy. Amplification targeted TCR beta CDR3 regions from RNA transcripts. Researchers ran a first-round RT-PCR on the TCR CDR3 using the HTBI primer set. TCRdb re-called the multiplex PCR reads through MiXCR, storing one row per CDR3 protein. This table has about 200,000 distinct CDR3 sequences, roughly a sixth appearing once. The specimen sequenced was blood. These receptors were collected from a woman between 45 and 65 years old with Graves' hyperthyroidism.

This clonotype has ten or more counts. This CDR3 reads CSVDGTSGGTDTQYF. The CDR3 nucleotides read TGCAGCGTGGACGGGACTAGCGGTGGCACAGATACGCAGTATTTT. The chain carries TRBV29-1 and TRBJ2-3, with 11 bases lining up with TRBD2. V dropped 6 bases and J dropped 1; count of bases not matched to a gene: 6. The CDR3 is 15 residues long. Germline V CDR1 and CDR2: SQVTM, ANQGSEA.

This clonotype was seen a handful of times. The rearrangement uses TRBV10-3 and TRBJ2-2; 11 bases agree with TRBD2. The germline gives CDR1 ENHRY, CDR2 SYGVKD. V was pared by 8 bases and J by 0 bases, with 5 bases of the junction left unmatched. The CDR3 runs 16 residues. The CDR3 reads CAIGGLAVPNTGELFF. The CDR3 DNA is TGTGCCATCGGGGGACTAGCGGTCCCGAACACCGGGGAGCTGTTTTTT.

This clonotype was seen a handful of times. This sequence joins TRBV4-1 and TRBJ1-6; 10 bases are a match to TRBD1. V lost 0 bases to trimming and J lost 7 bases; unmatched junction nucleotides: 6. The germline V gene encodes CDR1 MGHRA and CDR2 YSYEKL. This CDR3 contains 17 residues. CDR3 in amino acids: CASSQDRQGAQNSPLHF. The CDR3 DNA is TGCGCCAGCAGCCAAGATCGACAGGGGGCTCAGAATTCACCCCTCCACTTT.